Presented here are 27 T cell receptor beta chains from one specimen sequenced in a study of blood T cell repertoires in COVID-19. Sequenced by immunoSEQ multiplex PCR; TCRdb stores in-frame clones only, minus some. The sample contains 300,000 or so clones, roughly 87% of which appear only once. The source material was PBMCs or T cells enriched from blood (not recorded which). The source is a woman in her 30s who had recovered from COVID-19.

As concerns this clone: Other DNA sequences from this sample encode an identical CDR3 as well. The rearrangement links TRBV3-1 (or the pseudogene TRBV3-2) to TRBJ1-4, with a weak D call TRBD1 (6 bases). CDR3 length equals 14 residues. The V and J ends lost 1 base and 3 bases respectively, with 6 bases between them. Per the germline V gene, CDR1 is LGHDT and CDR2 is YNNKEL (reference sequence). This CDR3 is CASSQAGANEKLFF. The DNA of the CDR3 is TGTGCCAGCAGCCAAGCAGGGGCTAATGAAAAACTGTTTTTT.

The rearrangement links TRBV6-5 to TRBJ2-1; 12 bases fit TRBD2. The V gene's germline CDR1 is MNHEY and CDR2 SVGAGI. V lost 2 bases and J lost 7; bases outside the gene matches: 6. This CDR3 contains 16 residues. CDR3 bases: TGTGCCAGCAGTTACCCGACTAGCGGGGGTCGAAATGAGCAGTTCTTC. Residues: CASSYPTSGGRNEQFF.

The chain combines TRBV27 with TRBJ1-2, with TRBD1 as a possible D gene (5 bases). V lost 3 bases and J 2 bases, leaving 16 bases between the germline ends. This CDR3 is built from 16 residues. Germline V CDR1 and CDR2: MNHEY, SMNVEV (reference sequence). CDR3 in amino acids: CASSFPGGGPNYGYTF. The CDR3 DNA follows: TGTGCCAGCAGTTTTCCGGGGGGGGGTCCCAACTATGGCTACACCTTC.

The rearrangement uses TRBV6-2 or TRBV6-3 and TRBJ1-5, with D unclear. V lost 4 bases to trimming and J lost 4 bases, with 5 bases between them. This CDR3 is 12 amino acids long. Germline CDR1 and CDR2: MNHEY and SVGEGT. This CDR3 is CASSSPNQPQHF. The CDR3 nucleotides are TGTGCCAGCAGTTCCCCTAATCAGCCCCAGCATTTT.

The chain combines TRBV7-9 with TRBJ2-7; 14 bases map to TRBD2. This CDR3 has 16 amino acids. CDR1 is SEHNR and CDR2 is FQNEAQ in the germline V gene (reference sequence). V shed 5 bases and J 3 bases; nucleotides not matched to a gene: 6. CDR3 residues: CASSIGLAGGYYEQYF. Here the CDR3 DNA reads TGTGCCAGCAGCATAGGACTAGCGGGGGGTTACTACGAGCAGTACTTC.

The DNA of the CDR3 is TGTGCCTGGAGTTGGGACAGGGCTCGCGGCTACACCTTC. It is translated as CAWSWDRARGYTF. The chain uses TRBV30 and TRBJ1-2, with 9 bases aligning to TRBD1. Germline CDR1 and CDR2: GTSNPN and SVGIG (reference sequence). J was trimmed by 8 bases and V by 2 bases; bases with no gene match: 6. This CDR3 comprises 13 residues.

The CDR3 DNA reads as TGCGCCAGCAGCTCGGGACAGGGACTCCCGAGCCCCGGGGAGCTGTTTTTT. Translation gives CASSSGQGLPSPGELFF. The chain links TRBV5-1 to TRBJ2-2; 9 positions match TRBD1. Germline V gene sequence: CDR1 SGHRS, CDR2 YFSETQ. CDR3 size: 17 residues. Trimming at V came to 3 bases and at J to 6 bases, leaving 12 bases not matched to a gene.

DNA of the CDR3: TGTGCCAGTAGGGAACAGGGAAGTTGGAATCAGCCCCAGCATTTT. Translated: CASREQGSWNQPQHF. The V and J genes are TRBV19 and TRBJ1-5; TRBD1 is a possible D gene (6 bases). Trimming pared 6 bases from V and 4 bases from J, leaving 16 bases between. This CDR3 has 15 residues. Germline CDR1 reads LNHDA; CDR2 reads SQIVND (reference sequence).

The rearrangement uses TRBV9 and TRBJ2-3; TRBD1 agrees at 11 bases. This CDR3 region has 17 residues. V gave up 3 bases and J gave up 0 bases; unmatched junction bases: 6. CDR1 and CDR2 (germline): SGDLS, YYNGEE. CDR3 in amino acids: CASSGTGGHSSTDTQYF. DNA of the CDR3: TGTGCCAGCAGCGGGACAGGGGGCCACTCTAGCACAGATACGCAGTATTTT.

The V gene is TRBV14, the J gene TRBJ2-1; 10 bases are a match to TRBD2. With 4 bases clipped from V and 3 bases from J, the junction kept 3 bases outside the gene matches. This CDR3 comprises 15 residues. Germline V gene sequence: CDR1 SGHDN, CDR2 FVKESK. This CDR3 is CASSPLAGDYNEQFF. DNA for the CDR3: TGTGCCAGCAGCCCCCTAGCGGGAGACTACAATGAGCAGTTCTTC.

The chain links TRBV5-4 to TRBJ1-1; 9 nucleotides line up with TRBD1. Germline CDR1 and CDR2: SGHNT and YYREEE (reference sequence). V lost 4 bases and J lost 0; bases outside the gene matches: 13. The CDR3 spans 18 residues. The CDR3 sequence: CASSRPRDRAILNTEAFF. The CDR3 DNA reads TGTGCCAGCAGCCGACCTCGGGACAGGGCAATCCTGAACACTGAAGCTTTCTTT.

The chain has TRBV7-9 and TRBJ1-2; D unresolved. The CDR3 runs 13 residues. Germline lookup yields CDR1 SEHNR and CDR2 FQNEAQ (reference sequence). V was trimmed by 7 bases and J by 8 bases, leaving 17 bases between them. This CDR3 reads CASTPRPNGGYTF. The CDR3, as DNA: TGTGCCAGCACTCCGAGGCCCAACGGGGGCTACACCTTC.

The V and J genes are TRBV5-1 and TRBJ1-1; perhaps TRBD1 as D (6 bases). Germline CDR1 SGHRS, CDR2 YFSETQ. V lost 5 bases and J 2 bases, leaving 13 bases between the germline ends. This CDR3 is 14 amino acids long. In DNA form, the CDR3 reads TGCGCCAGCAGACCGGGACACGTAAACACTGAAGCTTTCTTT. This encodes CASRPGHVNTEAFF.

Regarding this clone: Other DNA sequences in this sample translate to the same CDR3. Written as DNA, the CDR3 is TGCGCCAGCAGCTTGGCAGGGAGGACTGAAGCTTTCTTT. As protein: CASSLAGRTEAFF. The genes are TRBV5-1 and TRBJ1-1, with D perhaps TRBD1 (5 bases). Germline loops: CDR1 SGHRS, CDR2 YFSETQ. The CDR3 extends over 13 amino acids. V lost 0 bases and J lost 5, with 8 bases in between.

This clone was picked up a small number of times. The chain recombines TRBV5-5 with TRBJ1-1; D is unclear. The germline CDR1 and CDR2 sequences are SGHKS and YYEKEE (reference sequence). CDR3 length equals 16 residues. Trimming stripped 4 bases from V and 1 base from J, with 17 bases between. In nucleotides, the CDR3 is TGTGCCAGCAGCCTTGGCGCGGGCGGTTGGAACACTGAAGCTTTCTTT. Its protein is CASSLGAGGWNTEAFF.

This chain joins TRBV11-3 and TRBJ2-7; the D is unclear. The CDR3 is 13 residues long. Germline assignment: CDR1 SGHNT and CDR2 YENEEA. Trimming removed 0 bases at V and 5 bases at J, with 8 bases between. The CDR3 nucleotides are TGTGCCAGCAGCTTAGATAGCCGTAACGAGCAGTACTTC. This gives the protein CASSLDSRNEQYF.

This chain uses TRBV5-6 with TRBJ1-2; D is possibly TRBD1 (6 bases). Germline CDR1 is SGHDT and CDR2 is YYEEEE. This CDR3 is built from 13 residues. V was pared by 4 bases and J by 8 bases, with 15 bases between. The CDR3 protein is CASSPAGAGGYTF. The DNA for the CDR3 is TGTGCCAGCAGCCCCGCGGGGGCAGGGGGCTACACCTTC.

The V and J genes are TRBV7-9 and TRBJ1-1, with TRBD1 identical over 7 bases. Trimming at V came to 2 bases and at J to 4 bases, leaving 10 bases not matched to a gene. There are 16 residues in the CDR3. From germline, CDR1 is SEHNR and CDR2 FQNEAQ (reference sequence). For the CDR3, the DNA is TGTGCCAGCAGCTTAAGTGGCAGGGGGGACGGCACTGAAGCTTTCTTT. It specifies CASSLSGRGDGTEAFF.

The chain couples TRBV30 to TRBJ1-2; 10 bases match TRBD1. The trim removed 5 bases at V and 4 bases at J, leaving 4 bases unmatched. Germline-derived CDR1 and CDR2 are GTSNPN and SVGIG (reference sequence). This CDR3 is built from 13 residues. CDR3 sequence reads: CAWFRTGGYGYTF. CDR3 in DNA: TGTGCCTGGTTCCGGACAGGGGGCTATGGCTACACCTTC.

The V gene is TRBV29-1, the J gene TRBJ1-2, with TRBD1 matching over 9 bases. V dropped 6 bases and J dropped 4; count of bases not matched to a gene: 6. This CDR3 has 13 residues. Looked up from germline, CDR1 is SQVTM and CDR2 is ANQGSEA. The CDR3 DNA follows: TGCAGCGTCGCCCGGGACAGGGCCTATGGCTACACCTTC. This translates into CSVARDRAYGYTF.

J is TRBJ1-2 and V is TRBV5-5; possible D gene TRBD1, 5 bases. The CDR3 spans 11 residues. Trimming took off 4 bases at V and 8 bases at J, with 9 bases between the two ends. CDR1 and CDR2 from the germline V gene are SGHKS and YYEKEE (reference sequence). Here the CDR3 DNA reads TGTGCCAGCAGCCTAAGGGGCGGCTACACCTTC. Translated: CASSLRGGYTF.

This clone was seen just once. CDR3 sequence reads: CASSLYGTPVRGYTF. The CDR3 coding sequence is TGTGCCAGCAGTTTATACGGGACACCCGTTCGAGGCTACACCTTC. The genes are TRBV28 and TRBJ1-2; TRBD1 is a possible D gene (6 bases). Germline CDR1 is MDHEN and CDR2 is SYDVKM. Trimming took off 1 base at V and 8 bases at J, with 17 bases between the two ends. This CDR3 spans 15 amino acids.

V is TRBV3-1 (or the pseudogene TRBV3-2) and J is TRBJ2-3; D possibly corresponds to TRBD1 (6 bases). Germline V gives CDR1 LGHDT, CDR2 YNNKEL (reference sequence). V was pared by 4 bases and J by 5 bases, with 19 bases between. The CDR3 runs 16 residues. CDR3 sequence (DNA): TGTGCCAGCAGCCCGCACCCGGGACAAAATAAAGATACGCAGTATTTT. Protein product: CASSPHPGQNKDTQYF.

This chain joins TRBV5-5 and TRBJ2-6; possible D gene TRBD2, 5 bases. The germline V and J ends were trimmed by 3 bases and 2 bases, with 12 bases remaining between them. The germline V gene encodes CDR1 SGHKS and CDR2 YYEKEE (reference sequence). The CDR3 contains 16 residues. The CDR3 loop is CASSSEGRTGANVLTF. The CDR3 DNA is TGTGCCAGCAGCTCCGAAGGGAGAACTGGGGCCAACGTCCTGACTTTC. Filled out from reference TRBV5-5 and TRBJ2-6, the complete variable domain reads DAGVTQSPTHLIKTRGQQVTLRCSPISGHKSVSWYQQVLGQGPQFIFQYYEKEERGRGNFPDRFSARQFPNYSSELNVNALLLGDSALYLCASSSEGRTGANVLTFGAGSRLTVL.

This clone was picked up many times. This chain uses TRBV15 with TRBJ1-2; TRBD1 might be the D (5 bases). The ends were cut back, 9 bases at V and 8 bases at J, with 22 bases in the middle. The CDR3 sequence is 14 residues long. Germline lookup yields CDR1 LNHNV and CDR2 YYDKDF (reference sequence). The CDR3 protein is CATSPRQSGIGYTF. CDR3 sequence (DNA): TGTGCCACTTCGCCTCGACAGAGCGGGATCGGCTACACCTTC.

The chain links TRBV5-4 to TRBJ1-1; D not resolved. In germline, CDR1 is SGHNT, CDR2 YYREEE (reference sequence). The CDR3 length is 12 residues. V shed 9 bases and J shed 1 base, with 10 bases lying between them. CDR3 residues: CATGSPNTEAFF. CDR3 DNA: TGTGCCACCGGGAGCCCGAACACTGAAGCTTTCTTT. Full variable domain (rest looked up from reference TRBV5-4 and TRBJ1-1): ETGVTQSPTHLIKTRGQQVTLRCSSQSGHNTVSWYQQALGQGPQFIFQYYREEENGRGNFPPRFSGLQFPNYSSELNVNALELDDSALYLCATGSPNTEAFFGQGTRLTVV.

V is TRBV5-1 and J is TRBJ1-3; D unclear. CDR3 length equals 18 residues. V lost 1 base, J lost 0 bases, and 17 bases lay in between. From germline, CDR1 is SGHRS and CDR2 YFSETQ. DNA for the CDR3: TGCGCCAGCAGCTTGAACTCACGGGTGGAGAGCTCTGGAAACACCATATATTTT. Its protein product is CASSLNSRVESSGNTIYF. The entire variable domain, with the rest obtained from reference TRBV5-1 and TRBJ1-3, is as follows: KAGVTQTPRYLIKTRGQQVTLSCSPISGHRSVSWYQQTPGQGLQFLFEYFSETQRNKGNFPGRFSGRQFSNSRSEMNVSTLELGDSALYLCASSLNSRVESSGNTIYFGEGSWLTVV.